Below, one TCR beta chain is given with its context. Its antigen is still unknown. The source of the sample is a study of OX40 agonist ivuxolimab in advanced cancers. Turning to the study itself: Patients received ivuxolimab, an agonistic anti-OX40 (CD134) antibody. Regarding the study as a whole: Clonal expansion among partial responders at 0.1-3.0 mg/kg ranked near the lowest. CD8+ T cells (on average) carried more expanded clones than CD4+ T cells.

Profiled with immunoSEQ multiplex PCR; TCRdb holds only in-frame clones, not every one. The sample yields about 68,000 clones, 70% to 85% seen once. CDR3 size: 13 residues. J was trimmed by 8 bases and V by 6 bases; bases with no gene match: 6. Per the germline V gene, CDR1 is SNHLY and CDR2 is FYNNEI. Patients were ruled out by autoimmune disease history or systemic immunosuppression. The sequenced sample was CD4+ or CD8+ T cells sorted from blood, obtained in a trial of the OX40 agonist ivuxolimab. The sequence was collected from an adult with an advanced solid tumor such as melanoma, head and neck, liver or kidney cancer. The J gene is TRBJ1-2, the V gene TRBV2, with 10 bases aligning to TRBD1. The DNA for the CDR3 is TGTGCCAGCAGACCCGACAGGGGGCCCGGCTACACCTTC. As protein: CASRPDRGPGYTF.